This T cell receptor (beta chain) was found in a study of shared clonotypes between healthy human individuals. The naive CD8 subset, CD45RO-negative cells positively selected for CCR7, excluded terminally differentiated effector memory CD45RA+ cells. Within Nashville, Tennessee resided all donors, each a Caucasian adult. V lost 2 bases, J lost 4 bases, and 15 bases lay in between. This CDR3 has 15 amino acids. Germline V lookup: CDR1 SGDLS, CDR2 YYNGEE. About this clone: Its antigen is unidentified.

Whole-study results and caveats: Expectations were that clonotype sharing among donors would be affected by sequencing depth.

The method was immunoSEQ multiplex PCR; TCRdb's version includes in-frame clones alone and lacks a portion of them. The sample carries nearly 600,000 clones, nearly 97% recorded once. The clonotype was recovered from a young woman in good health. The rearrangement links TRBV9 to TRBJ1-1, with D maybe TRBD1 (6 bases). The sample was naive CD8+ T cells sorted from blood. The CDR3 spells CASSVSRGFGTEAFF. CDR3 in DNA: TGTGCCAGCAGCGTCTCCAGGGGATTCGGCACTGAAGCTTTCTTT. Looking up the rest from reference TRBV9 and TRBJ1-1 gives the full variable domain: DSGVTQTPKHLITATGQRVTLRCSPRSGDLSVYWYQQSLDQGLQFLIQYYNGEERAKGNILERFSAQQFPDLHSELNLSSLELGDSALYFCASSVSRGFGTEAFFGQGTRLTVV.